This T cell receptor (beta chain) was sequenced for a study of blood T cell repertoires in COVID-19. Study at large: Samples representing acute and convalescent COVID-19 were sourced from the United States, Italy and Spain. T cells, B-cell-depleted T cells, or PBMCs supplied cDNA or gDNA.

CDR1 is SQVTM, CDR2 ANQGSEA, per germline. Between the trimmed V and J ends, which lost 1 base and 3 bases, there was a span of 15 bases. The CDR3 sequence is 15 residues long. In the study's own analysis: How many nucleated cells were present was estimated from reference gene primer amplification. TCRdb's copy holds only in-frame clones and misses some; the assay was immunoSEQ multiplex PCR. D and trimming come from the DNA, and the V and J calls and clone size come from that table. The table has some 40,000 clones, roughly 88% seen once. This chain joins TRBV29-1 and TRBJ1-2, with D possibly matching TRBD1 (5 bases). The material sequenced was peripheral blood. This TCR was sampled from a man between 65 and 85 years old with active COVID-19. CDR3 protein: CSVEGRDPGHYGYTF. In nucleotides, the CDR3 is TGCAGCGTTGAAGGGCGGGACCCCGGGCACTATGGCTACACCTTC. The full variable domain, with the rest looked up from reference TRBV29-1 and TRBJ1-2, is SAVISQKPSRDICQRGTSLTIQCQVDSQVTMMFWYRQQPGQSLTLIATANQGSEATYESGFVIDKFPISRPNLTFSTLTVSNMSPEDSSIYLCSVEGRDPGHYGYTFGSGTRLTVV.